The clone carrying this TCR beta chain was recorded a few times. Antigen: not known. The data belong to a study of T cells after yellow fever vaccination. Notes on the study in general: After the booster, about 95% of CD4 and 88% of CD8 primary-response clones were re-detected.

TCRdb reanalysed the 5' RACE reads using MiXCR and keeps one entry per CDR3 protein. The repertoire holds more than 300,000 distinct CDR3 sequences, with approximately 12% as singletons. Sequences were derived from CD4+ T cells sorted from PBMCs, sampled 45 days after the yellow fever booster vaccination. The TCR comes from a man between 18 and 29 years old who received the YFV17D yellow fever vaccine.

CDR3 DNA sequence: TGCGCCAGCAGCTTGGGGACAGGGGGAATGAACACTGAAGCTTTCTTT. Translated: CASSLGTGGMNTEAFF. The chain employs TRBV5-1 and TRBJ1-1, with TRBD1 matching 10 bases. The length of the CDR3 is 16 residues. CDR1 and CDR2 (germline): SGHRS, YFSETQ. V lost 0 bases and J lost 0; bases outside the gene matches: 2.